This T cell receptor beta chain was captured by sequencing in a study of T cells after yellow fever vaccination. This CDR3 contains 15 residues. Per germline, CDR1 SGHVS and CDR2 FNYEAQ. V dropped 5 bases and J dropped 6 bases, with 20 bases sitting between them. General study results and limits: A secondary response was less intense yet reached its peak sooner, at day 5 versus 15. Abundant contaminating clonotypes from the bulk population could appear in FACS-sorted repertoires.

This clonotype was found a few times. Its specificity is not known. TCRdb processed the 5' RACE reads anew with MiXCR; each CDR3 protein has one entry. The sample has some 150,000 distinct CDR3 sequences; about 6.9% are singletons. The chain employs TRBV7-6 and TRBJ2-7, with D tentatively TRBD1 or TRBD2 (7 bases each). This sequence was found in a man younger than 40 who received the YFV17D yellow fever vaccine. This sample comprised CD4+ T cells sorted from PBMCs, obtained 10 days after the yellow fever booster vaccination. CDR3 protein: CASSLRETGPSEQYF. CDR3 nucleotides: TGTGCCAGCAGCCTGCGGGAGACAGGGCCCTCCGAGCAGTACTTC.